This entry lists 17 T cell receptor beta chains sequenced from one sample in a study of blood T cell repertoires in COVID-19. Clones were read by immunoSEQ multiplex PCR, and TCRdb kept only the in-frame ones, dropping some. The profile shows roughly 180,000 clones, approximately 86% of them singletons. The sequencing sample was made of peripheral blood. Every receptor here comes from a woman older than 75 with active or convalescent COVID-19.

This clone was seen a few times. The chain carries TRBV6-1 and TRBJ1-1; possible D gene TRBD1, 6 bases. Germline V gene sequence: CDR1 MNHNS, CDR2 SASEGT. This CDR3 spans 15 amino acids. Trimming removed 0 bases at V and 5 bases at J, with 13 bases between. CDR3 residues: CASSEAPDSLTEAFF. The CDR3 DNA reads as TGTGCCAGCAGTGAAGCCCCGGACAGTCTTACTGAAGCTTTCTTT.

This rearrangement joins TRBV28 to TRBJ2-7, with D possibly TRBD2 on 6 matching bases. V was trimmed by 7 bases and J by 4 bases, leaving 17 bases between them. The germline CDR1 and CDR2 sequences are MDHEN and SYDVKM. CDR3 length equals 14 residues. Written as DNA, the CDR3 is TGTGCCAGCAAAGGTAGTGGCGGGAAATACGAGCAGTACTTC. As protein: CASKGSGGKYEQYF.

This clone was observed a handful of times. The gene calls are TRBV9 and TRBJ1-4; 11 bases map to TRBD1. The V and J ends lost 3 bases and 4 bases, in that order; junction bases with no gene match: 11. Germline CDR1 and CDR2: SGDLS and YYNGEE. The CDR3 has 18 amino acids. CDR3 in amino acids: CASSDTPGQGVVNEKLFF. CDR3 nucleotides: TGTGCCAGCAGCGACACACCGGGACAGGGGGTAGTTAATGAAAAACTGTTTTTT.

The V gene is TRBV3-1 (or the pseudogene TRBV3-2), the J gene TRBJ1-5, with D possibly being TRBD1 (5 bases). Trimming pared 0 bases from V and 6 bases from J, leaving 9 bases between. The CDR3 covers 14 residues. Per germline, CDR1 LGHDT and CDR2 YNNKEL (reference sequence). In DNA, the CDR3 is TGTGCCAGCAGCCAAGACAGGGTCGCTCAGCCCCAGCATTTT. Its protein product is CASSQDRVAQPQHF.

The rearrangement joins TRBV14 to TRBJ2-3; D is undetermined. Germline loops: CDR1 SGHDN, CDR2 FVKESK. Trimming cost V 1 base and J 6 bases, with 8 bases left between them. The CDR3 loop spans 13 amino acids. Here the CDR3 reads CASSQVPPDTQYF. The CDR3 DNA reads as TGTGCCAGCAGCCAAGTCCCCCCGGATACGCAGTATTTT.

The V call is TRBV9, the J call TRBJ2-1, with 8 bases identical to TRBD2. This CDR3 region has 18 residues. Germline V gene lookup returns CDR1 SGDLS and CDR2 YYNGEE. Trimming took 0 bases from V and 7 from J; bases not matched to a gene: 15. DNA for the CDR3: TGTGCCAGCAGCGTAGATCCCGTGGACGGGAGGGCCGCGAATGAGCAGTTCTTC. It codes for CASSVDPVDGRAANEQFF.

The V and J genes are TRBV9 and TRBJ1-6, with TRBD1 identical over 9 bases. V shed 4 bases, J shed 7 bases, and the junction held 9 bases outside the gene matches. CDR1 SGDLS and CDR2 YYNGEE come from the germline V gene. This CDR3 comprises 16 residues. CDR3 protein: CASSLNSGTGNSPLHF. CDR3 sequence (DNA): TGTGCCAGCAGCTTAAACTCCGGGACAGGGAATTCACCCCTCCACTTT. Full variable domain (missing parts from reference TRBV9 and TRBJ1-6): DSGVTQTPKHLITATGQRVTLRCSPRSGDLSVYWYQQSLDQGLQFLIQYYNGEERAKGNILERFSAQQFPDLHSELNLSSLELGDSALYFCASSLNSGTGNSPLHFGNGTRLTVT.

The chain has TRBV24-1 and TRBJ2-1, with TRBD2 as a possible D gene (6 bases). Trimming removed 3 bases from V and 3 bases from J, with 8 bases in between. CDR1 and CDR2 (germline): KGHDR, SFDVKD. The CDR3 totals 14 residues. Written as DNA, the CDR3 is TGTGCCACCAGTGATGGGGGGATCTACAATGAGCAGTTCTTC. Protein sequence: CATSDGGIYNEQFF.

A single count supports this clone. J is TRBJ2-1 and V is TRBV6-5; D is uncertain. Trimming took off 8 bases at V and 3 bases at J, with 11 bases between the two ends. CDR3 length: 13 amino acids. Per the germline V gene, CDR1 is MNHEY and CDR2 is SVGAGI. The CDR3 reads CASRVGNYNEQFF. In nucleotides, the CDR3 is TGTGCCAGCCGGGTCGGAAACTACAATGAGCAGTTCTTC.

This clone has a single count. The chain employs TRBV24-1 and TRBJ2-4, with D possibly being TRBD1 (6 bases). The CDR3 length is 17 residues. The germline CDR1 and CDR2 sequences are KGHDR and SFDVKD. The V and J ends lost 4 bases and 1 base respectively, with 16 bases between them. Written as DNA, the CDR3 is TGTGCCACCAGTGAAAATGGACTCACAGGGGCCAAAAACATTCAGTACTTC. It translates to CATSENGLTGAKNIQYF.

The V call is TRBV11-3, the J call TRBJ2-1; D may be TRBD2 (6 bases). Germline V gene sequence: CDR1 SGHNT, CDR2 YENEEA. This CDR3 contains 15 residues. Trimming removed 5 bases at V and 3 bases at J, with 14 bases between. The CDR3, as DNA: TGTGCCAGCAGCAACGGAGCGGGTGGCTACAATGAGCAGTTCTTC. This gives the protein CASSNGAGGYNEQFF.

On this clone itself: The junction differs from germline at one of its ends, possibly a read error. This chain links TRBV7-7 with TRBJ2-7, with TRBD2 identical over 8 bases. This CDR3 contains 15 residues. Germline V gene sequence: CDR1 SSHAT, CDR2 FNYEAQ (reference sequence). CDR3 loop: CASSPGGGQGTQQYF. CDR3 DNA sequence: TGTGCTAGCAGCCCCGGGGGGGGGCAGGGGACCCAGCAGTACTTC.

The chain combines TRBV12-3 or TRBV12-4 with TRBJ1-1; possibly TRBD1 for D (6 bases). This CDR3 comprises 13 residues. With 5 bases removed from V and 6 bases from J, the gap between germline ends came to 13 bases. As DNA, the CDR3 is TGTGCCAGCAGTACAGGGATCCCGGCTGAAGCTTTCTTT. Protein sequence: CASSTGIPAEAFF.

The chain carries TRBV7-6 and TRBJ1-6, with 9 bases identical to TRBD1. The CDR3 consists of 20 residues. With V trimmed by 0 bases and J by 0 bases, 9 bases remained unmatched. The germline V gene has CDR1 SGHVS and CDR2 FNYEAQ. The CDR3, as DNA: TGTGCCAGCAGCTTAGCAACAGGGGGCGGCCTGAGCTCCTATAATTCACCCCTCCACTTT. It translates to CASSLATGGGLSSYNSPLHF.

The rearrangement uses TRBV10-1 and TRBJ2-7; D perhaps matches TRBD1 (6 bases). V gave up 2 bases and J gave up 9 bases, with 11 bases separating them. Germline assignment: CDR1 WNHNN and CDR2 SYGVQD (reference sequence). This CDR3 spans 12 amino acids. In DNA, the CDR3 is TGCGCCAGCAGTGAGACAGGGCTGGGGCAGTACTTC. It specifies CASSETGLGQYF.

The chain uses TRBV5-1 and TRBJ1-2; D remains unclear. This CDR3 comprises 14 residues. Per germline, CDR1 SGHRS and CDR2 YFSETQ. V was pared by 0 bases and J by 1 base, with 7 bases between. The CDR3 here is CASSLDGNNYGYTF. CDR3 coding DNA: TGCGCCAGCAGCTTGGACGGGAATAACTATGGCTACACCTTC. Based on the CDR3 plus reference TRBV5-1 and TRBJ1-2, the full variable domain is KAGVTQTPRYLIKTRGQQVTLSCSPISGHRSVSWYQQTPGQGLQFLFEYFSETQRNKGNFPGRFSGRQFSNSRSEMNVSTLELGDSALYLCASSLDGNNYGYTFGSGTRLTVV.

The chain joins TRBV5-6 to TRBJ1-2; D is ambiguous. V gave up 7 bases and J gave up 8 bases, with 21 bases separating them. Germline V CDR1 and CDR2: SGHDT, YYEEEE. This CDR3 contains 14 residues. The CDR3 DNA sequence: TGTGCCAGCTCTCGGAAGGTGGCGGTCCGGGGCTACACCTTC. Amino acids: CASSRKVAVRGYTF.